These 20 T cell receptor beta chains share one sample of origin, sequenced in a study of blood T cell repertoires in COVID-19. Here immunoSEQ multiplex PCR was the method, and the copy in TCRdb shows in-frame clones only, minus some. Here the sample spans a few hundred thousand clones, 89% being singletons. Sample: PBMCs or T cells enriched from blood (not recorded which). These receptors were taken from a woman aged 30 to 39 who had recovered from COVID-19.

This sequence joins TRBV27 and TRBJ2-7, with 10 positions matching TRBD1. The V gene's germline CDR1 is MNHEY and CDR2 SMNVEV (reference sequence). The CDR3 extends over 14 amino acids. Trimming removed 2 bases from V and 9 bases from J; junction bases left unmatched: 7. As DNA, the CDR3 is TGTGCCAGCAGTTTAGACAGGGGGCGATTCGGGCAGTACTTC. The encoded protein is CASSLDRGRFGQYF.

This chain links TRBV19 with TRBJ1-5; 10 bases align to TRBD1. V shed 10 bases and J 11 bases; nucleotides not matched to a gene: 20. The CDR3 is made up of 16 amino acids. Germline CDR1 reads LNHDA; CDR2 reads SQIVND (reference sequence). CDR3 sequence (DNA): TGTGCCACCAAGCGAGCCCGGGGGACAGGGGACGGGGCCCAGCATTTT. This gives the protein CATKRARGTGDGAQHF.

The chain carries TRBV5-1 and TRBJ2-7, with 9 bases that match TRBD1. Germline V gives CDR1 SGHRS, CDR2 YFSETQ. The V and J ends lost 5 bases and 3 bases, in that order; junction bases with no gene match: 18. CDR3 size: 18 residues. The CDR3 sequence is CASRWELGKGQGVYEQYF. CDR3 in DNA: TGCGCCAGCAGATGGGAGTTGGGAAAGGGACAGGGTGTCTACGAGCAGTACTTC.

This clone was seen only once. The rearrangement joins TRBV10-2 to TRBJ1-6, with D perhaps matching TRBD1 (5 bases). Deletions cut 3 bases from V and 6 bases from J, with 12 bases between. The germline CDR1 and CDR2 sequences are WSHSY and SAAADI. This CDR3 contains 15 residues. The CDR3 reads CASSDQGTSNSPLHF. The CDR3 coding sequence is TGCGCCAGCAGTGACCAGGGTACGAGTAATTCACCCCTCCACTTT.

The J gene is TRBJ2-3, the V gene TRBV7-8; 7 bases map to TRBD2. Germline V gene lookup returns CDR1 SGHVS and CDR2 FQNEAQ. This CDR3 spans 15 amino acids. V dropped 5 bases and J dropped 6; count of bases not matched to a gene: 11. CDR3 DNA: TGTGCCAGCAGCCCTCGGAGCCAGCGGGGTGATACGCAGTATTTT. This sequence encodes CASSPRSQRGDTQYF.

V and J are TRBV30 and TRBJ1-2; 10 bases fit TRBD1. The germline gives CDR1 GTSNPN, CDR2 SVGIG (reference sequence). This CDR3 spans 15 amino acids. V was clipped by 0 bases and J by 7 bases; unmatched bases: 8. For the CDR3, the DNA is TGTGCCTGGAGTGTAATGGGACAGGGGCTACCTGGCTACACCTTC. This gives the protein CAWSVMGQGLPGYTF.

A word on this clone: At one of its ends the junction is not consistent with the germline gene, which may arise from a read error. This chain connects TRBV9 to TRBJ2-7; 9 nucleotides align to TRBD2. Germline lookup yields CDR1 SGDLS and CDR2 YYNGEE. The CDR3 covers 14 residues. Here the CDR3 reads CASSVAGDHYEQYF. The CDR3 bases are TGTGCCAGCAGTGTAGCGGGGGACCACTACGAGCAGTACTTC.

This chain links TRBV12-5 with TRBJ1-2; maybe TRBD1 (5 bases). The CDR3 runs 11 residues. V was pared by 6 bases and J by 8 bases, with 10 bases between. CDR1 is LGHNT, CDR2 FRNRAP, per germline. In nucleotides, the CDR3 is TGTGCTAGTGGACAGGTCGAGGGCTACACCTTC. Translated, it gives CASGQVEGYTF.

This rearrangement joins TRBV5-1 to TRBJ1-3; TRBD1 agrees at 8 bases. The V gene's germline CDR1 is SGHRS and CDR2 YFSETQ. V dropped 0 bases and J dropped 2; count of bases not matched to a gene: 7. CDR3 length: 17 amino acids. CDR3 sequence (DNA): TGCGCCAGCAGCTTGGGTCAGGGGGCTTCGGCTGGAAACACCATATATTTT. This sequence encodes CASSLGQGASAGNTIYF.

The chain has TRBV6-4 and TRBJ2-7; 13 nucleotides align to TRBD2. With 6 bases clipped from V and 0 bases from J, the junction kept 11 bases outside the gene matches. The CDR3 consists of 18 residues. Germline V gene lookup returns CDR1 MRHNA and CDR2 SNTAGT. The CDR3 DNA sequence: TGTGCCAGCAGCCCGGGACTAGCGGGATCGGCGAGCTCCTACGAGCAGTACTTC. Protein product: CASSPGLAGSASSYEQYF.

The chain has TRBV5-1 and TRBJ1-1; possibly TRBD1 for D (6 bases). The CDR3 spans 14 residues. Germline-derived CDR1 and CDR2 are SGHRS and YFSETQ. Trimming took 4 bases from V and 1 from J, leaving 11 bases between them. The CDR3 coding sequence is TGCGCCAGCAGCCACGACAGGAAGAACACTGAAGCTTTCTTT. It codes for CASSHDRKNTEAFF.

This clone was detected only once. The chain uses TRBV14 and TRBJ2-2; a weak D match, TRBD2 (6 bases). Germline CDR1 is SGHDN and CDR2 is FVKESK. CDR3 length: 14 residues. V lost 3 bases and J lost 6, with 11 bases in between. In DNA form, the CDR3 reads TGTGCCAGCAGCCAGAAGGCGGGGCCCGGGGAGCTGTTTTTT. It is translated as CASSQKAGPGELFF.

The CDR3 sequence: CASSPLVGDRRMNTEAFF. Here the CDR3 DNA reads TGTGCCAGCAGCCCTTTGGTGGGGGACAGACGGATGAACACTGAAGCTTTCTTT. The chain links TRBV5-6 to TRBJ1-1; 7 bases are a match to TRBD1. From germline, CDR1 is SGHDT and CDR2 YYEEEE. The CDR3 is 18 amino acids. The J segment lost 0 bases and the V segment lost 4 bases, leaving 15 bases of the junction unmatched.

The chain recombines TRBV9 with TRBJ1-3; no definite D call. Germline V CDR1 and CDR2: SGDLS, YYNGEE. The CDR3 runs to 13 residues. V lost 2 bases, J lost 4 bases, and 7 bases lay in between. The chain's CDR3 is CASSVSVGNTIYF. The CDR3 bases are TGTGCCAGCAGCGTGTCGGTAGGAAACACCATATATTTT. Full variable domain (rest looked up from reference TRBV9 and TRBJ1-3): DSGVTQTPKHLITATGQRVTLRCSPRSGDLSVYWYQQSLDQGLQFLIQYYNGEERAKGNILERFSAQQFPDLHSELNLSSLELGDSALYFCASSVSVGNTIYFGEGSWLTVV.

The chain combines TRBV9 with TRBJ1-1, with TRBD1 matching over 8 bases. Per the germline V gene, CDR1 is SGDLS and CDR2 is YYNGEE. This CDR3 is 17 amino acids long. The V and J ends lost 0 bases and 0 bases, in that order; junction bases with no gene match: 7. The CDR3, as DNA: TGTGCCAGCAGCGTAGACGCGCCAGGGGGCGTGAACACTGAAGCTTTCTTT. Protein product: CASSVDAPGGVNTEAFF.

This chain uses TRBV19 with TRBJ2-7; TRBD2 agrees at 9 bases. Trimming took 5 bases from V and 6 from J; bases not matched to a gene: 5. The CDR3 has 13 residues. Germline CDR1 LNHDA, CDR2 SQIVND (reference sequence). The CDR3 spells CASSRTSGFEQYF. The CDR3 DNA sequence: TGTGCCAGTAGTCGTACTAGCGGGTTCGAGCAGTACTTC.

This chain joins TRBV3-1 (or the pseudogene TRBV3-2) and TRBJ1-3, with 8 bases that match TRBD1. In germline, CDR1 is LGHDT, CDR2 YNNKEL (reference sequence). J lost 1 base, V lost 4 bases, and 6 bases had no gene match. The CDR3 extends over 16 amino acids. This CDR3 reads CASSLQTGVSGNTIYF. CDR3 sequence (DNA): TGTGCCAGCAGCCTCCAGACAGGGGTTTCTGGAAACACCATATATTTT.

This chain links TRBV4-1 with TRBJ2-5; 9 bases line up with TRBD2. This CDR3 comprises 16 residues. J lost 2 bases, V lost 2 bases, and 6 bases had no gene match. Per the germline V gene, CDR1 is MGHRA and CDR2 is YSYEKL. The CDR3 reads CASSQRNSGGQETQYF. In DNA, the CDR3 is TGCGCCAGCAGCCAAAGGAATAGCGGGGGACAAGAGACCCAGTACTTC.

The J gene is TRBJ2-3, the V gene TRBV29-1, with D perhaps TRBD1 (5 bases). CDR3 length: 15 residues. Germline-derived CDR1 and CDR2 are SQVTM and ANQGSEA. Trimming left V 4 bases short and J 1 base short, with 15 bases between. CDR3 residues: CSVAGQGPGTDTQYF. CDR3 in DNA: TGCAGCGTTGCGGGTCAGGGTCCAGGCACAGATACGCAGTATTTT.

The rearrangement joins TRBV5-1 to TRBJ1-2, with TRBD1 identical over 8 bases. The germline CDR1 and CDR2 sequences are SGHRS and YFSETQ. The CDR3 has 17 amino acids. The J segment lost 2 bases and the V segment lost 3 bases, leaving 12 bases of the junction unmatched. The CDR3 sequence is CASSSTDDRGWNYGYTF. CDR3 bases: TGCGCCAGCAGCTCAACCGACGACAGGGGTTGGAACTATGGCTACACCTTC.